The entry below gives a single T cell receptor beta chain sequence along with its context. The target antigen is unknown. This sample was included in a study of synovial regulatory T cells in juvenile arthritis. Study-wide context: Treatments: a few naive, several methotrexate, one methotrexate plus infliximab, one unknown.

Whole-study results and caveats: Inflammation-associated Treg cells in blood had less TCR diversity than the remaining blood Treg cells. Across patients, iaTreg TCR repertoires were mostly private, partly shared with synovial Teff and blood CPL.

The CDR3 is made up of 15 amino acids. The nucleotide record is missing. Looked up from germline, CDR1 is SGHTA and CDR2 is FQGNSA. Sequencing was performed with immunoSEQ multiplex PCR; in TCRdb, only in-frame clones are kept and a portion is missing. The table for this sample gives 7,700 or so clones. The TCR comes from a donor younger than 30 with juvenile idiopathic arthritis. The V call is TRBV7-2, the J call TRBJ1-2; TCRdb calls TRBD1, which cannot be checked without DNA. Sequences were obtained from Treg cells from blood. Stated subset: remaining (HLA-DR-negative) circulating blood Treg cells. The CDR3: CASSPRTGSNYGYTF.